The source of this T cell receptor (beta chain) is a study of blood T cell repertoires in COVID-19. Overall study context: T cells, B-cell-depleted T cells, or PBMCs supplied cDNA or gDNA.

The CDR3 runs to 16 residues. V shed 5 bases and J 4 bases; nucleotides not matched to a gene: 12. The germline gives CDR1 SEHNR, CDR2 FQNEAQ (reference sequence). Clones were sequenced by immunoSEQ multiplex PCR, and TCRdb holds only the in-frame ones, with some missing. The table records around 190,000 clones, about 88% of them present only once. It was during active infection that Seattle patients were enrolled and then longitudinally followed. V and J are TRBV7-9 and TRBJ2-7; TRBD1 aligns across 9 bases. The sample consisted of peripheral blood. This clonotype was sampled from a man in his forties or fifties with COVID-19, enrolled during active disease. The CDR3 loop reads CASSQPTGQGKYEQYF. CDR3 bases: TGTGCCAGCAGCCAACCCACGGGACAGGGCAAATACGAGCAGTACTTC.